The sequence of this T cell receptor beta chain was determined in a study of blood T cells in healthy people across ages. Study-wide findings and caveats: Unsorted PBMC input precluded a conclusive naive versus antigen-experienced comparison.

PCR was performed a second time for roughly 7 to 11 cycles using a sample-barcoded 5' primer and a J-beta primer mix. MiXCR, applied by TCRdb to the 5' RACE reads, yields one record per CDR3 protein. The sample lists about 1.7 million distinct CDR3 sequences; 28% were seen once. On this clonotype itself: The antigen is not known.

This CDR3 has 15 residues. CDR1 is LNHDA, CDR2 SQIVND, per germline (reference sequence). The ends were cut back, 3 bases at V and 0 bases at J, with 9 bases in the middle. Each sample had at least 6.5 million PBMCs isolated. Extraction of total RNA produced a minimum of 5 micrograms from each sample. The V call is TRBV19, the J call TRBJ1-5; D is unclear. This clonotype originated in a woman in her 30s in good health. Input material: blood. In DNA form, the CDR3 reads TGTGCCAGTAGTATGGCGGGTTATAGCAATCAGCCCCAGCATTTT. Protein sequence: CASSMAGYSNQPQHF.